The clone carrying this T cell receptor (beta chain) was seen a few times. In the authors' workflow: Estimated nucleated cell counts came from reference gene primer amplification. The table came from immunoSEQ multiplex PCR; TCRdb's copy has only in-frame clones and leaves some out. The V and J calls and clone size were taken over from that table, and D and trimming were inferred from the DNA. This table has around 20,000 clones, 80% to 90% appearing once. The CDR3 runs to 14 residues. The ends lost 2 bases at V and 6 bases at J; junction bases unmatched: 9. Germline CDR1 GTSNPN, CDR2 SVGIG (reference sequence). The sample originates from a study of blood T cell repertoires in COVID-19. About the study: Samples came from the United States, Italy and Spain, spanning acute and convalescent COVID-19. Sources were T cells, B-cell-depleted T cells, or PBMCs; the material itself was cDNA or gDNA.

The specimen sequenced was peripheral blood. The sequence came from a human donor in a cohort sampled during active COVID-19. The donor label of this sample is uncertain. The V call is TRBV30, the J call TRBJ1-1, with TRBD1 matching over 7 bases. The CDR3: CAWSPPDRVPEAFF. Written as DNA, the CDR3 is TGTGCCTGGAGTCCTCCCGACAGGGTGCCTGAAGCTTTCTTT.